Described below is a single T cell receptor (beta chain) sequence and its context. The target antigen is unknown. The sample belongs to a study of CD8+ T cells in alopecia areata. Germline values: CDR1 MNHEY, CDR2 SVGAGI. The CDR3 runs to 15 residues. Trimming removed 1 base from V and 7 bases from J; junction bases left unmatched: 3. Reverse transcription of extracted RNA yielded cDNA, which provided the sequencing template. Method: immunoSEQ multiplex PCR; TCRdb's copy keeps in-frame clones and lacks some. The sample holds about 210,000 clones, 35% to 45% seen once. General study points: Alopecia totalis/universalis scalp especially showed more expanded CD8+ clones than normal scalp.

The treatment denotes: oral pan-JAK inhibitor, 5-10 mg twice daily. The gene calls are TRBV6-5 and TRBJ2-1; 11 bases match TRBD1. The source of this sequence is a human donor with alopecia areata. The specimen comprised CD4+ T cells sorted from blood, sampled at roughly week 30, from a patient treated with tofacitinib. The CDR3 sequence is CASSYYGTGGNEQFF. The CDR3 DNA follows: TGTGCCAGCAGTTACTACGGGACAGGGGGGAATGAGCAGTTCTTC.